Presented here are 3 T cell receptor beta chains from one specimen sequenced in a study of Ad26.COV2.S vaccination and SARS-CoV-2 variants. Repertoires were generated with immunoSEQ multiplex PCR, while TCRdb's copy carries only in-frame clones and drops some. The sample yields 300,000 to 350,000 clones, around nine tenths seen once. The treatment was: roughly 20 received Ad26.COV2.S at low or high dose, single or two shots; five or six received placebo; per-sample allocation not given. Day 63 following the first vaccine or placebo injection was when the samples were taken. This material consisted of peripheral blood, taken in a trial of Ad26.COV2.S vaccine versus placebo. These receptor sequences come from a person aged 18 to 65 who received the Ad26.COV2.S COVID-19 vaccine or a placebo.

The V gene is TRBV28, the J gene TRBJ1-5; 8 nucleotides line up with TRBD1. After removal of 5 bases from V and 2 bases from J, the junction contained 5 bases not matched to a gene. CDR1 and CDR2 from the germline V gene are MDHEN and SYDVKM. The length of the CDR3 is 15 residues. The chain's CDR3 is CASSIPGQGNQPQHF. The CDR3 DNA sequence: TGTGCCAGCAGTATCCCGGGACAGGGCAATCAGCCCCAGCATTTT. Supplemented by reference TRBV28 and TRBJ1-5, the full variable domain reads DVKVTQSSRYLVKRTGEKVFLECVQDMDHENMFWYRQDPGLGLRLIYFSYDVKMKEKGDIPEGYSVSREKKERFSLILESASTNQTSMYLCASSIPGQGNQPQHFGDGTRLSIL.

The V call is TRBV6-5, the J call TRBJ1-6; a weak D match, TRBD1 (5 bases). V was clipped by 6 bases and J by 6 bases, with 9 bases between them. This CDR3 comprises 13 residues. Germline CDR1 MNHEY, CDR2 SVGAGI. The CDR3 nucleotides read TGTGCCAGCAGGGGGGGTGTTAATTCACCCCTCCACTTT. This translates into CASRGGVNSPLHF.

The V and J genes are TRBV18 and TRBJ2-1; 10 positions agree with TRBD1. CDR1 is KGHSH and CDR2 is LQKENI in the germline V gene. V lost 0 bases, J lost 9 bases, and 8 bases stayed unmatched. The CDR3 covers 16 residues. CDR3 loop: CASSPPRGQGSVEQFF. CDR3 nucleotides: TGTGCCAGCTCACCACCCCGGGGACAGGGGTCCGTTGAGCAGTTCTTC.